A single sample gave rise to the 9 T cell receptor beta chains below, sequenced in a study of T cell responses to AZD1222 COVID-19 vaccine. The table came from immunoSEQ multiplex PCR; TCRdb's copy has only in-frame clones and leaves some out. The table has approximately 160,000 clones, about nine tenths seen once. Sample: peripheral blood, taken on day 0 of AZD1222 vaccination. These TCRs come from an adult in good health.

This chain connects TRBV5-6 to TRBJ2-7; weak D call: TRBD2 (6 bases). From germline, CDR1 is SGHDT and CDR2 YYEEEE. This CDR3 has 14 amino acids. V lost 2 bases, J lost 0 bases, and 9 bases lay in between. CDR3 sequence reads: CASSFGGTSYEQYF. In DNA, the CDR3 is TGTGCCAGCAGCTTTGGGGGGACCTCCTACGAGCAGTACTTC. The entire variable domain, with the rest obtained from reference TRBV5-6 and TRBJ2-7, is as follows: DAGVTQSPTHLIKTRGQQVTLRCSPKSGHDTVSWYQQALGQGPQFIFQYYEEEERQRGNFPDRFSGHQFPNYSSELNVNALLLGDSALYLCASSFGGTSYEQYFGPGTRLTVT.

The chain uses TRBV28 and TRBJ2-5, with 9 bases fitting TRBD2. V was clipped by 5 bases and J by 4 bases; unmatched bases: 8. CDR1 is MDHEN and CDR2 is SYDVKM in the germline V gene. The CDR3 is 15 residues long. CDR3 amino acids: CASSPGGGAGETQYF. CDR3 sequence (DNA): TGTGCCAGCAGTCCCGGCGGGGGGGCCGGAGAGACCCAGTACTTC.

The chain is built from TRBV5-1 and TRBJ2-5; D gene unclear. CDR3 size: 13 residues. Germline V lookup: CDR1 SGHRS, CDR2 YFSETQ. Trimming left V 4 bases short and J 1 base short, with 8 bases between. The CDR3 loop is CASSARPQETQYF. CDR3 nucleotide sequence: TGCGCCAGCAGCGCCCGCCCCCAAGAGACCCAGTACTTC.

This clone was found a few times. The chain recombines TRBV2 with TRBJ1-5; 7 bases are a match to TRBD1. Trimming at V came to 2 bases and at J to 4 bases, leaving 8 bases not matched to a gene. The CDR3 is made up of 16 amino acids. CDR1 SNHLY and CDR2 FYNNEI come from the germline V gene. The CDR3 sequence: CASSEFQGVVNQPQHF. The CDR3 bases are TGTGCCAGCAGTGAATTTCAGGGGGTGGTGAATCAGCCCCAGCATTTT. Full variable domain (missing parts from reference TRBV2 and TRBJ1-5): EPEVTQTPSHQVTQMGQEVILRCVPISNHLYFYWYRQILGQKVEFLVSFYNNEISEKSEIFDDQFSVERPDGSNFTLKIRSTKLEDSAMYFCASSEFQGVVNQPQHFGDGTRLSIL.

The rearrangement uses TRBV4-2 and TRBJ2-3; 9 bases agree with TRBD2. V shed 0 bases and J 1 base; nucleotides not matched to a gene: 2. Germline lookup yields CDR1 LGHNA and CDR2 YNFKEQ. The CDR3 loop spans 16 amino acids. CDR3 in DNA: TGTGCCAGCAGCCAAGATTGGACTAGCGGCACAGATACGCAGTATTTT. It yields the protein CASSQDWTSGTDTQYF.

The chain employs TRBV3-1 (or the pseudogene TRBV3-2) and TRBJ2-5; 7 bases are shared with TRBD2. CDR1 and CDR2 (germline): LGHDT, YNNKEL (reference sequence). The CDR3 is 18 amino acids. The V and J ends lost 0 bases and 3 bases, in that order; junction bases with no gene match: 13. CDR3 amino acids: CASSQDMVSGLLKETQYF. The CDR3 DNA is TGTGCCAGCAGCCAAGATATGGTTTCGGGACTACTAAAAGAGACCCAGTACTTC.

The chain uses TRBV5-4 and TRBJ1-2; 7 bases are a match to TRBD1. Germline values: CDR1 SGHNT, CDR2 YYREEE (reference sequence). This CDR3 has 14 amino acids. With V trimmed by 3 bases and J by 7 bases, 9 bases remained unmatched. The CDR3 loop reads CASSSQTGRRGYTF. Written as DNA, the CDR3 is TGTGCCAGCAGCTCGCAGACAGGGCGGCGTGGCTACACCTTC.

V gene TRBV28 combines with J gene TRBJ1-3, with D possibly being TRBD1 (5 bases). V dropped 4 bases and J dropped 4 bases, with 14 bases sitting between them. Germline lookup yields CDR1 MDHEN and CDR2 SYDVKM. This CDR3 has 15 amino acids. For the CDR3, the DNA is TGTGCCAGCAGTTCGCAGGGAGGGTCGGGAAACACCATATATTTT. Translated, it gives CASSSQGGSGNTIYF. Combining the CDR3 with reference TRBV28 and TRBJ1-3 gives the whole variable domain DVKVTQSSRYLVKRTGEKVFLECVQDMDHENMFWYRQDPGLGLRLIYFSYDVKMKEKGDIPEGYSVSREKKERFSLILESASTNQTSMYLCASSSQGGSGNTIYFGEGSWLTVV.

The chain carries TRBV18 and TRBJ2-7; unclear D gene. CDR3 length equals 12 residues. Germline lookup yields CDR1 KGHSH and CDR2 LQKENI. The V gene lost 3 bases and the J gene lost 3 bases, with 6 bases spanning the gap. This chain's CDR3 is CASSPRSYEQYF. The CDR3 nucleotides are TGTGCCAGCTCACCTCGAAGCTACGAGCAGTACTTC.